This TCR beta chain was observed in a study of T cell repertoires in cytomegalovirus infection. About the research overall: An indication of both CMV infection and matching HLA type came from public TCR beta signatures.

In regard to this clonotype: Its target is unknown.

Study conclusions and caveats: The cumulative frequency of public TCR beta families distinguished individuals who carried CMV together with the relevant HLA. It was HLA-C-restricted CMV-specific TCR beta clonotypes that dominated the response ex vivo.

TCRdb passed the reads through MiXCR, listing each CDR3 protein once. Of around 130,000 distinct CDR3 sequences in the sample, around 25% were seen once. The sequencing input was PBMCs, sequenced either directly or after in vitro stimulation (not recorded which). The sequence derives from a human donor in good health (CMV status not recorded). Some clones in this sample may be carry-over from other donors' samples.

CDR3 DNA: TGCAGTGCTAGGGGACAAGAGACCCAGTACTTC. This encodes CSARGQETQYF. This rearrangement joins TRBV20-1 to TRBJ2-5; unclear D gene. The V gene lost 3 bases and the J gene lost 2 bases, with 4 bases spanning the gap. CDR1 and CDR2 from the germline V gene are DFQATT and SNEGSKA (reference sequence). The CDR3 has 11 residues.